The next 14 T cell receptor beta chains were all read from a single sample in a study of T cell responses to AZD1222 COVID-19 vaccine. This table comes from immunoSEQ multiplex PCR, and its TCRdb copy is limited to in-frame clones, with some not included. The sample holds 90,000 to 120,000 clones, more than 75% seen once. Material: peripheral blood, obtained on day 0 of AZD1222 vaccination. Receptor source: an adult in good health.

The genes are TRBV7-2 and TRBJ1-2; D unresolved. Germline V lookup: CDR1 SGHTA, CDR2 FQGNSA. The CDR3 is 15 amino acids. Trimming removed 2 bases from V and 4 bases from J, with 14 bases in between. The CDR3 nucleotides are TGTGCCAGCAGCTTATCGCCCACAATCGGCTATGGCTACACCTTC. It yields the protein CASSLSPTIGYGYTF.

The J gene is TRBJ1-2, the V gene TRBV5-5; D is unclear. Germline lookup yields CDR1 SGHKS and CDR2 YYEKEE (reference sequence). This CDR3 has 13 amino acids. Trimming cost V 4 bases and J 4 bases, with 11 bases left between them. CDR3 sequence: CASSPKFFYGYTF. CDR3 bases: TGTGCCAGCAGCCCCAAGTTTTTCTATGGCTACACCTTC.

The chain uses TRBV6-2 or TRBV6-3 and TRBJ2-1; tentatively, D is TRBD2 (6 bases). Trimming pared 2 bases from V and 3 bases from J, leaving 14 bases between. Germline V gene data show CDR1 as MNHEY and CDR2 as SVGEGT. There are 16 residues in the CDR3. Here the CDR3 reads CASSYDRGAYYNEQFF. The CDR3, as DNA: TGTGCCAGCAGTTACGACCGCGGGGCTTACTACAATGAGCAGTTCTTC.

The gene calls are TRBV19 and TRBJ1-5, with D possibly matching TRBD1 (6 bases). This CDR3 region has 16 residues. Trimming cost V 6 bases and J 2 bases, with 17 bases left between them. The V gene's germline CDR1 is LNHDA and CDR2 SQIVND (reference sequence). In DNA form, the CDR3 reads TGTGCCAGTAGAAGTGGGGGGGCGCGTGGCAATCAGCCCCAGCATTTT. Translation gives CASRSGGARGNQPQHF.

V and J are TRBV5-5 and TRBJ2-5, with 7 bases lining up with TRBD2. Germline V gene sequence: CDR1 SGHKS, CDR2 YYEKEE (reference sequence). CDR3 length: 15 amino acids. V lost 0 bases and J lost 0; bases outside the gene matches: 2. CDR3 sequence: CASSLGAGDQETQYF. The CDR3 DNA is TGTGCCAGCAGCTTGGGTGCGGGGGACCAAGAGACCCAGTACTTC.

The rearrangement links TRBV3-1 (or the pseudogene TRBV3-2) to TRBJ1-5, with 9 bases that match TRBD1. CDR3 length: 15 amino acids. The V segment lost 1 base and the J segment 11 bases; nucleotides outside the gene matches: 9. Germline values: CDR1 LGHDT, CDR2 YNNKEL (reference sequence). CDR3 sequence reads: CASSQVPGTGTAQHF. The CDR3 coding sequence is TGTGCCAGCAGCCAAGTTCCCGGGACAGGGACGGCCCAGCATTTT.

The rearrangement joins TRBV27 to TRBJ1-1; 8 bases line up with TRBD1. V lost 6 bases to trimming and J lost 4 bases; unmatched junction nucleotides: 10. The CDR3 loop spans 15 amino acids. Germline-derived CDR1 and CDR2 are MNHEY and SMNVEV (reference sequence). CDR3 in amino acids: CASRTDRVRSTEAFF. The CDR3 region has the DNA TGTGCCAGCAGGACGGACAGGGTTCGGAGCACTGAAGCTTTCTTT.

This clone was observed a single time. The gene calls are TRBV7-9 and TRBJ1-6; possibly TRBD1 for D (5 bases). CDR1 is SEHNR and CDR2 is FQNEAQ in the germline V gene (reference sequence). The CDR3 loop spans 15 amino acids. Trimming shortened V by 2 bases and J by 5 bases, and 10 bases separated the two germline ends. The CDR3 DNA reads as TGTGCCAGCAGCTTAACAGGTGGTAATAATTCACCCCTCCACTTT. As protein: CASSLTGGNNSPLHF. The variable domain in full, completed from reference TRBV7-9 and TRBJ1-6, reads DTGVSQNPRHKITKRGQNVTFRCDPISEHNRLYWYRQTLGQGPEFLTYFQNEAQLEKSRLLSDRFSAERPKGSFSTLEIQRTEQGDSAMYLCASSLTGGNNSPLHFGNGTRLTVT.

This chain links TRBV3-1 (or the pseudogene TRBV3-2) with TRBJ2-5; the match to TRBD2 covers 13 bases. V was clipped by 4 bases and J by 4 bases; unmatched bases: 9. This CDR3 is 17 amino acids long. The V gene's germline CDR1 is LGHDT and CDR2 YNNKEL (reference sequence). The CDR3 region has the DNA TGTGCCAGCAGCCCTATTTCTACTAGCGGGGGGGCAGAGACCCAGTACTTC. This codes for CASSPISTSGGAETQYF.

This chain connects TRBV11-2 to TRBJ2-2; a weak D match, TRBD1 (6 bases). Trimming stripped 3 bases from V and 6 bases from J, with 8 bases between. CDR3 size: 13 residues. Germline-derived CDR1 and CDR2 are SGHAT and FQNNGV. DNA for the CDR3: TGTGCCAGCAGCTTCAGGGGTCCCGGGGAGCTGTTTTTT. Residues: CASSFRGPGELFF.

This clone was recorded once. The V and J genes are TRBV9 and TRBJ1-2, with TRBD1 identical over 10 bases. The CDR3 sequence is 14 residues long. Looked up from germline, CDR1 is SGDLS and CDR2 is YYNGEE. With 3 bases clipped from V and 4 bases from J, the junction kept 3 bases outside the gene matches. The chain's CDR3 is CASSGTGGSYGYTF. In DNA, the CDR3 is TGTGCCAGCAGCGGGACAGGGGGAAGCTATGGCTACACCTTC.

The chain is built from TRBV2 and TRBJ1-2, with D tentatively TRBD1 (5 bases). This CDR3 is 15 amino acids long. The germline CDR1 and CDR2 sequences are SNHLY and FYNNEI. V lost 3 bases and J lost 5, with 16 bases in between. The CDR3 spells CASSEGGVTAYGYTF. The CDR3 DNA is TGTGCCAGCAGTGAGGGTGGGGTGACAGCATATGGCTACACCTTC. Drawing the rest from reference TRBV2 and TRBJ1-2, the complete variable domain is EPEVTQTPSHQVTQMGQEVILRCVPISNHLYFYWYRQILGQKVEFLVSFYNNEISEKSEIFDDQFSVERPDGSNFTLKIRSTKLEDSAMYFCASSEGGVTAYGYTFGSGTRLTVV.

This chain uses TRBV5-4 with TRBJ1-3; a weak D match, TRBD1 (5 bases). Trimming took 4 bases from V and 2 from J, leaving 10 bases between them. The CDR3 covers 14 residues. Germline V lookup: CDR1 SGHNT, CDR2 YYREEE (reference sequence). CDR3 protein: CASSEDMAGNTIYF. CDR3 coding DNA: TGTGCCAGCAGCGAGGACATGGCTGGAAACACCATATATTTT. Using reference TRBV5-4 and TRBJ1-3 for the parts outside the CDR3, the full variable domain is ETGVTQSPTHLIKTRGQQVTLRCSSQSGHNTVSWYQQALGQGPQFIFQYYREEENGRGNFPPRFSGLQFPNYSSELNVNALELDDSALYLCASSEDMAGNTIYFGEGSWLTVV.

The rearrangement joins TRBV3-1 (or the pseudogene TRBV3-2) to TRBJ2-3; weak D call: TRBD2 (7 bases). The CDR3 runs 16 residues. Per germline, CDR1 LGHDT and CDR2 YNNKEL (reference sequence). V lost 1 base and J lost 2, with 13 bases in between. CDR3 nucleotide sequence: TGTGCCAGCAGCCAAGCTCGGGGGGCATCCACAGATACGCAGTATTTT. As protein: CASSQARGASTDTQYF.